The present T cell receptor (beta chain) was sequenced within a study of T cells after yellow fever vaccination. Turning to the study itself: Libraries from low-cell-number fractions were prepared with the SMART-Seq v4 Ultra Low Input RNA kit.

The CDR3 has 13 residues. The germline gives CDR1 DFQATT, CDR2 SNEGSKA (reference sequence). The V gene lost 2 bases and the J gene lost 6 bases, with 8 bases spanning the gap. Notes on the study in general: The CD4 and CD8 compartments had a small share of their clonotypes in common. Subsequent to the booster, the majority of primary-vaccination clones reappeared (less than 97% CD4, more than 70% CD8). The secondary response peaked faster, at day 5 versus 15, but was weaker.

TCRdb ran MiXCR on the 5' RACE reads and lists one entry per CDR3 protein. The repertoire holds about 240,000 distinct CDR3 sequences, with more than 3.5% as singletons. This clonotype was seen ten or more times. Antigen specificity is unknown. This specimen was PBMCs, taken 15 days after the yellow fever booster vaccination. This TCR derives from a man aged 18 to 29 who received the YFV17D yellow fever vaccine. The chain employs TRBV20-1 and TRBJ1-6; D possibly corresponds to TRBD1 (6 bases). CDR3 amino acids: CSARRGGNSPLHF. For the CDR3, the DNA is TGCAGTGCTAGAAGAGGGGGTAATTCACCCCTCCACTTT.